Below, one T cell receptor (beta chain) is given with its context. Its antigen remains unidentified. The PCR made use of 60 Vbeta and 13 Jbeta primers. Data came from immunoSEQ multiplex PCR; TCRdb stores just in-frame clones and leaves some out. The repertoire includes 90,000 to 130,000 clones, about two thirds of them detected once, and around 10% sits in the top ten. The sample is drawn from a study of cytomegalovirus exposure and HLA in healthy donors. General study results and limits: TCR beta V- and J-gene trimming was later associated with a missense DCLRE1C variant. Beyond CMV serostatus, there was no information to go on about immune exposure. The study designated about 180 TCR beta chains cytomegalovirus-associated.

Germline V gene lookup returns CDR1 LNHNV and CDR2 YYDKDF (reference sequence). The CDR3 covers 14 residues. Trimming took 4 bases from V and 8 from J, leaving 14 bases between them. The chain employs TRBV15 and TRBJ1-4, with D maybe TRBD1 (5 bases). The TCR originated in a man younger than 45 in good health and CMV-seropositive. Sequenced sample: PBMCs. The CDR3 DNA is TGTGCCACCAGCACAGGGCCCCTCGGGGAAAAACTGTTTTTT. Its protein product is CATSTGPLGEKLFF.